The TCR beta chain described here comes from a study of T cells after yellow fever vaccination. Looking at the study overall: With SMART-Seq v4 Ultra Low Input, the fractions containing low cell numbers were prepared. Study-wide findings and caveats: Though weaker, the secondary response peaked faster, on day 5 versus 15. Most clones from primary vaccination resurfaced after the booster (96% CD4, over 85% CD8).

The CDR3 spans 15 residues. Germline V gene sequence: CDR1 ENHRY, CDR2 SYGVKD. Between the trimmed V and J ends, which lost 0 bases and 3 bases, there was a span of 10 bases. A universal primer site and UMIs were added as TCR cDNA was made by 5'RACE template switching. TCRdb fed the 5' RACE reads into MiXCR, producing one record per CDR3 protein. In the table there are tens of thousands of distinct CDR3 sequences, about 14% of which are singletons. This clonotype showed up just a few times. The sequencing used CD8+ T cells not binding an NS4B(214-222) dextramer, sorted from PBMCs, collected about 20 days after the first yellow fever vaccination. This chain links TRBV10-3 with TRBJ2-3, with a possible D match to TRBD2 (5 bases). The TCR originated in a man younger than 30 who received the YFV17D yellow fever vaccine. Here the CDR3 reads CAISESPEGTDTQYF. The CDR3, as DNA: TGTGCCATCAGTGAGTCCCCCGAGGGAACAGATACGCAGTATTTT.